The clone carrying this T cell receptor (beta chain) was observed at least ten times. Its antigen is currently unknown. These data come from a study of Graves' ophthalmopathy and Graves' hyperthyroidism. Study results and caveats: Detected in blood as well were most expanded thyroid clonotypes with frequency above 0.001.

For repertoire sequencing, the TCR beta CDR3 regions were amplified from RNA transcripts. The authors performed first-round RT-PCR with HTBI primers and then a second-round multiplex PCR. TCRdb recomputed calls from the multiplex PCR reads with MiXCR, one row per CDR3 protein. The sample yields 200,000 to 250,000 distinct CDR3 sequences, roughly 21% seen once. Among the exclusions were patients with other autoimmune diseases, uncontrolled infections, pregnancy or lactation. Sequenced: peripheral blood. The receptor was derived from a woman aged 45-59 years with Graves' ophthalmopathy.

The CDR3 sequence is CASSFRQGTDGYTF. The CDR3 region has the DNA TGCGCCAGCAGCTTCCGACAGGGGACGGATGGCTACACCTTC. The chain is built from TRBV5-1 and TRBJ1-2, with 8 bases aligning to TRBD1. The J segment lost 6 bases and the V segment lost 2 bases, leaving 6 bases of the junction unmatched. This CDR3 contains 14 residues. In germline, CDR1 is SGHRS, CDR2 YFSETQ.